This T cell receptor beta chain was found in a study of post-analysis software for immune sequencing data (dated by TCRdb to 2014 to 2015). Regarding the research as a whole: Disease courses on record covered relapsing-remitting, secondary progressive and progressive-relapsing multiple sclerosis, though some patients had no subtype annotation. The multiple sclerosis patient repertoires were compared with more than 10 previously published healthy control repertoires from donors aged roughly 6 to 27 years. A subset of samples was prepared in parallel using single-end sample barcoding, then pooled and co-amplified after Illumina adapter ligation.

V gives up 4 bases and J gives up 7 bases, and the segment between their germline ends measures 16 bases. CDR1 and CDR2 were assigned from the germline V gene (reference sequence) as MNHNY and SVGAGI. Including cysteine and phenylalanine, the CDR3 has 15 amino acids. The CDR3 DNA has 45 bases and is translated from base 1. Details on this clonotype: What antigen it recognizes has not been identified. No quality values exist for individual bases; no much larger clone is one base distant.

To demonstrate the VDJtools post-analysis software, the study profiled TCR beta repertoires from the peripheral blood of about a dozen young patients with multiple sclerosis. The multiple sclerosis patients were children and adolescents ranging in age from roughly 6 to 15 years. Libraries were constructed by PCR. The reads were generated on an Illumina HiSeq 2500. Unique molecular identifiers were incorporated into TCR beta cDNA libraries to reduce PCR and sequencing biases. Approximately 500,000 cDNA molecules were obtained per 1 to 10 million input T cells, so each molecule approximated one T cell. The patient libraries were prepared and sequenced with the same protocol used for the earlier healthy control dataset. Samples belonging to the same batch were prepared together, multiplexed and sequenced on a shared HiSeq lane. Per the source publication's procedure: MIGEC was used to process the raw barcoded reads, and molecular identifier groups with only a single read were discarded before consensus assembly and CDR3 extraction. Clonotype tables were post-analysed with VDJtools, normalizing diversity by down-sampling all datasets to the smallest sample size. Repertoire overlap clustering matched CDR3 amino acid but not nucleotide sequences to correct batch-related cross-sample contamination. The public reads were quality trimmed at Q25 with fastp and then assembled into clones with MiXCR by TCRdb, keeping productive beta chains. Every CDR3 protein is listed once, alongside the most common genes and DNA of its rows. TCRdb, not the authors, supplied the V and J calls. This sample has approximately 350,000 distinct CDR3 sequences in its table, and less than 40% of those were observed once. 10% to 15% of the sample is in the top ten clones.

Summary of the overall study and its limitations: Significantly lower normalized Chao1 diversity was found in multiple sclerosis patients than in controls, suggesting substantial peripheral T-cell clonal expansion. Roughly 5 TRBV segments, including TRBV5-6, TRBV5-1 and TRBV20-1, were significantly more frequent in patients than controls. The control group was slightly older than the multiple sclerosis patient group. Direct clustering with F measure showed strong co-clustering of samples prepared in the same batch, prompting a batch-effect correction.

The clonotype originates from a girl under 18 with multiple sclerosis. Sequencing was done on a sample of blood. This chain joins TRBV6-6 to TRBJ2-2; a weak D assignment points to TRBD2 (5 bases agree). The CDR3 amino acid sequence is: CASSSSLERDGELFF. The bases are TGTGCCAGCAGTTCGAGTCTGGAGAGGGACGGGGAGCTGTTTTTT.